This T cell receptor (beta chain) originates from a study of T cell responses to AZD1222 COVID-19 vaccine. Study-wide results and limits: Among those given AZD1222, only six were seropositive at baseline. Regions 160-218 and 743-854 held dominance among vaccine-associated CD4 TCRs, which spanned spike. Donor demographics were predominantly white British with a female majority; clonal diversity may be underestimated.

Turning to this clone: The antigen remains unidentified.

Using immunoSEQ multiplex PCR, the repertoire was profiled, and TCRdb retains in-frame clones only, with some absent. Seen here are about 110,000 clones, over 75% observed once, and the top ten hold approximately 17%. Germline CDR1 SGHDN, CDR2 FVKESK. V was trimmed by 6 bases and J by 0 bases, leaving 15 bases between them. There are 17 residues in the CDR3. The receptor comes from an adult in good health. V usage is TRBV14 and J usage is TRBJ2-6; either TRBD1 or TRBD2 may supply D (5 bases each). This material consisted of peripheral blood, taken on day 0 of AZD1222 vaccination. CDR3 residues: CASSRRGPSSGANVLTF. In DNA, the CDR3 is TGTGCCAGCAGTCGCCGGGGCCCAAGCTCTGGGGCCAACGTCCTGACTTTC.